This T cell receptor beta chain was sequenced in a study of blood T cell repertoires in COVID-19. In the original workflow: Estimation of nucleated cell counts was performed using reference gene primer amplification. Generated by immunoSEQ multiplex PCR, the TCRdb table keeps only in-frame clones and is missing some. The V and J calls and clone size come from that table; D and trimming were worked out from the DNA. This sample has some 79,000 clones, with around 88% found just once. Germline CDR1 is SGHTA and CDR2 is FQGNSA. The V end lost 1 base, the J end lost 9 bases, and 11 bases lay between the germline ends. CDR3 length: 13 residues.

This rearrangement joins TRBV7-2 to TRBJ2-3; possibly TRBD2 for D (5 bases). Sequenced: peripheral blood. The TCR was taken from a man aged 70 or older with active or convalescent COVID-19. DNA of the CDR3: TGTGCCAGCAGCTTAGGACGTTCGGGGACGCAGTATTTT. Translation gives CASSLGRSGTQYF.